This entry is about one T cell receptor (beta chain). This CDR3 region has 15 residues. Germline V lookup: CDR1 MGHRA, CDR2 YSYEKL. V lost 5 bases, J lost 0 bases, and 4 bases stayed unmatched. In the original analysis: Estimation of nucleated cell counts relied on the amplification of reference gene primers. Produced via immunoSEQ multiplex PCR; TCRdb's table is partial and in-frame only. V and J calls and clone size are as listed in that table; D and trimming were resolved from the DNA. The repertoire holds fewer than 150,000 clones, with roughly 80% as singletons. The data were taken from a study of blood T cell repertoires in COVID-19. Study context: Samples representing acute and convalescent COVID-19 were sourced from the United States, Italy and Spain. PBMCs, B-cell-depleted T cells, or T cells provided the cDNA or gDNA that made up the material.

The chain uses TRBV4-1 and TRBJ2-3; 8 nucleotides match TRBD2. The sequenced material came from peripheral blood. The sequence came from a man aged 50-60 years with acute or convalescent COVID-19. As DNA, the CDR3 is TGCGCCAGCAGCTTGACTAGCGCTAGCACAGATACGCAGTATTTT. Protein product: CASSLTSASTDTQYF.